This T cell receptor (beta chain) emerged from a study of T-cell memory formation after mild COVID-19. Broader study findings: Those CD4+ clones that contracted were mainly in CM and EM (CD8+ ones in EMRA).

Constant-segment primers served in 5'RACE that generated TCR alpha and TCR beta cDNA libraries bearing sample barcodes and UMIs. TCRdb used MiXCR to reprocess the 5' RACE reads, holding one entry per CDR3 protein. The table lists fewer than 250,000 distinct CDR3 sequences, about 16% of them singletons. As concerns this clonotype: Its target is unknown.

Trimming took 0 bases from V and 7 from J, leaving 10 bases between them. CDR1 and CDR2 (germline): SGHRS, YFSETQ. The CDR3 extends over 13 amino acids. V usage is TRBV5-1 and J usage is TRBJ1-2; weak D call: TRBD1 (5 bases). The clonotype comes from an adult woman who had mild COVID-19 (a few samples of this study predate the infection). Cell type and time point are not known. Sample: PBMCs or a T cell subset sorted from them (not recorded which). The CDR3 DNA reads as TGCGCCAGCAGCTTGGATGGGACCTCTGGCTACACCTTC. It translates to CASSLDGTSGYTF.